What follows describes a single T cell receptor (beta chain). Read sequence stops 3 residues before the CDR3 end, and the germline J gene provides the missing end. Prevalent HPV16 infections were excluded; only incident single HPV16 infections included. This sample was included in a study of T cells in women clearing cervical HPV infection. In the study overall: Cases were women with histologically confirmed HPV16-related CIN3 or worse, including 2 invasive cancers.

The germline V gene has CDR1 SQVTM and CDR2 ANQGSEA. This CDR3 is 13 amino acids long. The ends were cut back, 3 bases at V and 3 bases at J, with 9 bases in the middle. Sequencing was performed with immunoSEQ multiplex PCR; in TCRdb, only in-frame clones are kept and a portion is missing. The sample has tens of thousands of clones. The sequenced sample was blood buffy coat. This chain links TRBV29-1 with TRBJ1-5; D gene ambiguous. The sequence came from a woman aged 18-70 years with a cervical HPV16 infection that either progressed to CIN3+ or cleared (not recorded which). The CDR3 spells CSVDGKDNQPQHF. The sequenced CDR3 bases are TGCAGCGTTGATGGCAAAGACAATCAGCCC.